This TCR beta chain is from a study of identifying expanded T cells in peripheral blood. Using immunoSEQ multiplex PCR, the repertoire was profiled, and TCRdb retains in-frame clones only, with some absent. The repertoire holds about 58,000 clones, with roughly 89% as singletons. Trimming cost V 1 base and J 0 bases; bases outside gene matches: 14. Germline V gives CDR1 SQVTM, CDR2 ANQGSEA. The CDR3 has 18 amino acids. V and J are TRBV29-1 and TRBJ1-2; TRBD1 matches at 7 bases. This receptor was identified in a person aged 18 to 75 in good health. The material sequenced was blood. CDR3 sequence reads: CSVEGPTGVGISNYGYTF. CDR3 nucleotide sequence: TGCAGCGTTGAAGGGCCAACAGGGGTCGGGATATCTAACTATGGCTACACCTTC.